The present T cell receptor (beta chain) was sequenced within a study of shared clonotypes between healthy human individuals. Study overall: Samples came from a couple of female and a few male donors aged 18 to 49. Donors had three CD4 naive, three CD4 memory, two CD8 naive and one CD8 memory plate apiece. Overall study findings and caveats: Naive subsets typically showed greater estimated richness than memory subsets.

To note about this clone: Its antigen remains unidentified.

Donors, without exception, were Caucasian adults residing in Nashville, Tennessee. Generated by immunoSEQ multiplex PCR, the TCRdb table keeps only in-frame clones and is missing some. The table lists more than 550,000 clones, approximately 72% of them singletons, with more than 1.5% in the top ten. This TCR derives from a woman in her 30s in good health. The source material was memory CD4+ T cells sorted from blood. Subset indicated: CD45RA-negative fraction.

This CDR3 reads CASSPDLGLSEAFF. DNA of the CDR3: TGTGCCAGCTCACCAGATCTGGGGCTCTCTGAAGCTTTCTTT. The chain uses TRBV18 and TRBJ1-1, with D perhaps matching TRBD1 (5 bases). V gave up 2 bases and J gave up 6 bases, with 13 bases separating them. This CDR3 region has 14 residues. CDR1 and CDR2 (germline): KGHSH, LQKENI.